This T cell receptor beta chain appears in the sequencing data of a study of identical twins. Germline trimming cut 3 bases from V and 5 bases from J; bases unmatched to any gene: 3. There are 14 residues in the CDR3. CDR1 is LGHNA and CDR2 is YSLEER in the germline V gene. TCRdb used MiXCR to reprocess the 5' RACE reads, holding one entry per CDR3 protein. The table records 400,000 to 650,000 distinct CDR3 sequences, 22% of them present only once. The same sample was also studied in work on T cells expressing NK-cell markers.

Sequenced material: CD4+ T cells sorted from blood. The sequence was collected from a woman aged 18-35 years in good health. The J gene is TRBJ2-3, the V gene TRBV4-3, with 9 positions matching TRBD1. The CDR3 loop reads CASSQMDRGDTQYF. The CDR3 region has the DNA TGCGCCAGCAGCCAGATGGACAGGGGAGATACGCAGTATTTT.